These T cell receptor beta chains were read from a single sample in a study of shared clonotypes between healthy human individuals. Sequencing was performed with immunoSEQ multiplex PCR; in TCRdb, only in-frame clones are kept and a portion is missing. The sample has 450,000 to 500,000 clones; roughly 80% are singletons. The sample taken for sequencing was PBMCs. The receptors were gathered from a woman between 35 and 50 years old in good health. Some clones in this sample may be carry-over from other donors' samples. CDR3s include the opening cysteine and the closing phenylalanine or tryptophan. A D gene is named only where the DNA matches it firmly. Clone size, where shown, is once, few, many, or a class for clones that have expanded.

CDR3 DNA	CDR3 protein	V gene	J gene	clone size	D gene
TGTGCCTCCGGTAGGGACCCCTACGAGCAGTACTTC	CASGRDPYEQYF	TRBV30	TRBJ2-7	NA	NA
TGTGCCAGCACCGACAGGGATAGCGAGCAGTACTTC	CASTDRDSEQYF	TRBV28	TRBJ2-7	many	TRBD1
TGTGCCAGCAGCCAAGGAATCGGTCGGGACTATGGCTACACCTTC	CASSQGIGRDYGYTF	TRBV4-2	TRBJ1-2	NA	NA
TGTGCCAGCAGTTTCAAGATGAACACTGAAGCTTTCTTT	CASSFKMNTEAFF	TRBV28	TRBJ1-1	NA	NA
TGTGCCAGCGGACTCGCCGCCGAGCAGTACTTC	CASGLAAEQYF	TRBV2	TRBJ2-7	NA	NA
TGTGCCAGCAGTTTAACTTTTGGGGTTACTAGGGAGACCCAGTACTTC	CASSLTFGVTRETQYF	TRBV28	TRBJ2-5	NA	NA
TGTGCCAGCAGTTTGCGGACTAGCCGGGACCGACTCTCCTACGAGCAGTACTTC	CASSLRTSRDRLSYEQYF	TRBV28	TRBJ2-7	NA	TRBD2
TGCGCCAGCAGTCAAAAGGAGACAGCACTGAAATTGTATGGCTACACCTTC	CASSQKETALKLYGYTF	TRBV23-1	TRBJ1-2	NA	NA
TGCGCCAGCAGCTTGCCCCGGGGACCCGTGGGGAACATTCAGTACTTC	CASSLPRGPVGNIQYF	TRBV5-1	TRBJ2-4	few	NA
TGTGCCAGCAGCCCGGGGGGTAGCGGGAGTTCTAACGAGCAGTACTTC	CASSPGGSGSSNEQYF	TRBV7-9	TRBJ2-7	NA	TRBD2
TGCGCCAGCAGCCAGGCTTACAGGGGGCTTAATGAAAAACTGTTTTTT	CASSQAYRGLNEKLFF	TRBV4-3	TRBJ1-4	NA	TRBD1
TGTGCCAGCTATGTGGGAAATCCCTCCTACAATGAGCAGTTCTTC	CASYVGNPSYNEQFF	TRBV28	TRBJ2-1	NA	NA
TGTGCCACCAGCAGAGATAGCGGGAGGGCCGTCACCGGGGAGCTGTTTTTT	CATSRDSGRAVTGELFF	TRBV15	TRBJ2-2	NA	TRBD2
TGTGCCAGCAGCTTAGTATTAGGGAGCACAGATACGCAGTATTTT	CASSLVLGSTDTQYF	TRBV7-8	TRBJ2-3	many	NA
TGTGCCAGCACTCCCGGGACAGGGTACGACGGTGAGCAGTTCTTC	CASTPGTGYDGEQFF	TRBV6-5	TRBJ2-1	NA	TRBD1
TGTGCCATCAGTGATCTTGGGGTCCACACTGAAGCTTTCTTT	CAISDLGVHTEAFF	TRBV10-3	TRBJ1-1	NA	NA
TGCGCCAGCAGCCCCGGGGCGGCCTCTGGAAACACCATATATTTT	CASSPGAASGNTIYF	TRBV5-1	TRBJ1-3	NA	NA
TGTGCCAGTTCGACTCGACTAGCCATCACAGATACGCAGTATTTT	CASSTRLAITDTQYF	TRBV19	TRBJ2-3	NA	TRBD2
TGTGCCAGCAGCGCGGTGGGAGATTATAGCAATCAGCCCCAGCATTTT	CASSAVGDYSNQPQHF	TRBV5-5	TRBJ1-5	NA	NA
TGTGCCAGCAGTCGATGGGGTAGCGGAGGGGGTAGAGATACGCAGTATTTT	CASSRWGSGGGRDTQYF	TRBV7-8	TRBJ2-3	NA	NA
TGTGCCAGCATCCTTTACGGGCCCAATGAGCAGTTCTTC	CASILYGPNEQFF	TRBV7-9	TRBJ2-1	NA	NA